The entry that follows covers one T cell receptor beta chain sequence. Its specificity is unknown. This record belongs to a study of vaccination effects on CD4 cells after COVID-19. Upon completion of approximately ten days in culture, CD4+ T cells were isolated. Germline V gene data show CDR1 as KGHDR and CDR2 as SFDVKD. The CDR3 runs to 14 residues. V was clipped by 3 bases and J by 4 bases, with 11 bases between them. Sequenced by immunoSEQ multiplex PCR; TCRdb stores in-frame clones only, minus some. Here the sample spans under 50,000 clones, over 50% being singletons. The source was CD4+ T cells from PBMCs cultured without peptide, collected before COVID-19 vaccination. The V gene is TRBV24-1, the J gene TRBJ2-5; no firm D call. The clonotype originates from a human donor who received a COVID-19 vaccine. CDR3: CATSDHSRPETQYF. The DNA for the CDR3 is TGTGCCACCAGTGATCATTCGAGGCCAGAGACCCAGTACTTC.